This paragraph covers one TCR beta chain sequence. The antigen is unknown. Using immunoSEQ multiplex PCR, the repertoire was profiled, and TCRdb retains in-frame clones only, with some absent. The profile covers some 240,000 clones, with approximately 84% appearing a single time and under 0.65% taken by the ten largest. This sample stems from a study of Tregs in tolerant kidney transplant recipients. The study, taken as a whole, reports: This study did not directly address biological reproducibility. Few patients were studied, so findings need validation in larger groups. Expanding Tregs on activated donor B cells appeared to best identify donor-specific TCRbeta clones.

The CDR3 sequence is 15 residues long. V was clipped by 0 bases and J by 3 bases; unmatched bases: 4. Germline CDR1 is SGHRS and CDR2 is YFSETQ. CD4+CD25+CD127- Tregs, CD4+CD25- non-Tregs, CD4 and CD8 cells were sorted. The receptor comes from a human donor in good health. This sequence joins TRBV5-1 and TRBJ2-7, with 9 bases lining up with TRBD2. Sequencing was performed on CD4+ T cells from blood. The CDR3 DNA follows: TGCGCCAGCAGCTTGGCTAGCGGGGCCCTCTACGAGCAGTACTTC. Amino acids: CASSLASGALYEQYF.